Below, 32 T cell receptor beta chains from the same sample are listed, as sequenced in a study of cytomegalovirus exposure and HLA in healthy donors. Researchers ran the PCR with 60 Vbeta and 13 Jbeta primers. TCRdb keeps only in-frame clones here, not all; method: immunoSEQ multiplex PCR. Of about 35,000 clones listed, about 72% are singletons. Sequencing was done on a sample of PBMCs. These receptors were obtained from a woman aged 25 to 45 in good health and CMV-seropositive.

CDR3 region: CSVEYGTGEPETQYF. The CDR3 DNA sequence: TGCAGCGTTGAGTACGGGACAGGGGAGCCCGAGACCCAGTACTTC. This rearrangement joins TRBV29-1 to TRBJ2-5, with 10 positions matching TRBD1. Trimming took 3 bases from V and 5 from J; bases not matched to a gene: 9. Germline values: CDR1 SQVTM, CDR2 ANQGSEA. This CDR3 is built from 15 residues.

This chain links TRBV20-1 with TRBJ1-2; 9 bases fit TRBD1. The germline V gene has CDR1 DFQATT and CDR2 SNEGSKA (reference sequence). V dropped 5 bases and J dropped 8; count of bases not matched to a gene: 3. CDR3 length: 11 residues. The CDR3 DNA is TGCAGTGCTCTACAGGGGGCAGGCTACACCTTC. It translates to CSALQGAGYTF.

V is TRBV29-1 and J is TRBJ2-1; no reliable D call. Deletions cut 4 bases from V and 9 bases from J, with 13 bases between. This CDR3 contains 12 residues. The germline gives CDR1 SQVTM, CDR2 ANQGSEA. The CDR3: CSVGLLGSEQFF. Written as DNA, the CDR3 is TGCAGCGTTGGGCTCCTAGGCAGTGAGCAGTTCTTC.

The CDR3 region has the DNA TGTGCCAGCAGCGATCTAGGGGAGGCTGGAAACACCATATATTTT. This codes for CASSDLGEAGNTIYF. This chain joins TRBV28 and TRBJ1-3; maybe TRBD1 (5 bases). V lost 6 bases and J lost 2, with 14 bases in between. The CDR3 loop spans 15 amino acids. CDR1 MDHEN and CDR2 SYDVKM come from the germline V gene.

There are a few counts of this clone. V usage is TRBV27 and J usage is TRBJ1-2; a weak D match, TRBD1 (6 bases). The V gene's germline CDR1 is MNHEY and CDR2 SMNVEV (reference sequence). Trimming pared 2 bases from V and 7 bases from J, leaving 23 bases between. The CDR3 contains 17 residues. The CDR3 DNA follows: TGTGCCAGCAGTTTAGGGGGCGTAGGGGTGACAACTTTTGGCTACACCTTC. Protein sequence: CASSLGGVGVTTFGYTF.

This rearrangement joins TRBV20-1 to TRBJ1-2; TRBD1 might be the D (5 bases). The CDR3 length is 10 residues. With 3 bases removed from V and 6 bases from J, the gap between germline ends came to 5 bases. Germline V CDR1 and CDR2: DFQATT, SNEGSKA (reference sequence). The CDR3 coding sequence is TGCAGTGCTAGCAGGGATGGCTACACCTTC. This translates into CSASRDGYTF.

The chain has TRBV5-4 and TRBJ2-1, with D perhaps TRBD1 (6 bases). This CDR3 is 15 amino acids long. Trimming removed 3 bases from V and 5 bases from J, with 15 bases in between. Germline V gene sequence: CDR1 SGHNT, CDR2 YYREEE (reference sequence). In nucleotides, the CDR3 is TGTGCCAGCAGCTATTCCCGGGACAAAGACAATGAGCAGTTCTTC. Amino acid sequence: CASSYSRDKDNEQFF.

The chain couples TRBV6-5 to TRBJ2-1; D is unresolved. CDR3 length equals 16 residues. CDR1 is MNHEY and CDR2 is SVGAGI in the germline V gene. Trimming removed 3 bases from V and 0 bases from J, with 12 bases in between. The DNA for the CDR3 is TGTGCCAGCAGTTATGAGGTCTTGAGCTCCTACAATGAGCAGTTCTTC. Amino acid sequence: CASSYEVLSSYNEQFF.

V and J are TRBV11-2 and TRBJ2-1; no definite D call. Trimming took 2 bases from V and 6 from J, leaving 5 bases between them. Germline V CDR1 and CDR2: SGHAT, FQNNGV. This CDR3 is 12 amino acids long. The CDR3 here is CASSLLSNEQFF. The CDR3 nucleotides are TGTGCCAGCAGCTTACTCAGCAATGAGCAGTTCTTC.

This chain uses TRBV19 with TRBJ1-1; possible D gene TRBD1, 6 bases. The ends were cut back, 5 bases at V and 5 bases at J, with 15 bases in the middle. Germline V gene sequence: CDR1 LNHDA, CDR2 SQIVND (reference sequence). This CDR3 is built from 14 residues. CDR3 protein: CASSVQGQKTEAFF. The CDR3 region has the DNA TGTGCCAGTAGTGTACAGGGTCAGAAAACTGAAGCTTTCTTT.

CDR3 residues: CASSLGDRVVGTEAFF. The CDR3 DNA is TGTGCCAGCAGCTTAGGAGACAGGGTGGTAGGTACTGAAGCTTTCTTT. The chain employs TRBV7-9 and TRBJ1-1; 7 nucleotides line up with TRBD1. The germline CDR1 and CDR2 sequences are SEHNR and FQNEAQ (reference sequence). The CDR3 runs 16 residues. J gave up 5 bases and V 1 base, and 10 bases lay outside the gene matches.

The J gene is TRBJ1-4, the V gene TRBV15, with TRBD1 as a possible D gene (6 bases). Trimming left V 5 bases short and J 5 bases short, with 15 bases between. This CDR3 region has 15 residues. CDR1 and CDR2 (germline): LNHNV, YYDKDF (reference sequence). This CDR3 is CATSRYRVGNEKLFF. The DNA of the CDR3 is TGTGCCACCAGCCGCTACAGGGTAGGAAATGAAAAACTGTTTTTT. The full variable domain, completed using reference TRBV15 and TRBJ1-4, is DAMVIQNPRYQVTQFGKPVTLSCSQTLNHNVMYWYQQKSSQAPKLLFHYYDKDFNNEADTPDNFQSRRPNTSFCFLDIRSPGLGDTAMYLCATSRYRVGNEKLFFGSGTQLSVL.

This clone was detected a few times. The V call is TRBV5-5, the J call TRBJ1-5; unclear D gene. This CDR3 spans 15 amino acids. The V gene lost 0 bases and the J gene lost 10 bases, with 17 bases spanning the gap. Germline CDR1 reads SGHKS; CDR2 reads YYEKEE (reference sequence). CDR3 sequence (DNA): TGTGCCAGCAGCTTGGCTTTTGCAGGATACCAACCCCAGCATTTT. Residues: CASSLAFAGYQPQHF. The whole variable domain, filled in from reference TRBV5-5 and TRBJ1-5, reads DAGVTQSPTHLIKTRGQQVTLRCSPISGHKSVSWYQQVLGQGPQFIFQYYEKEERGRGNFPDRFSARQFPNYSSELNVNALLLGDSALYLCASSLAFAGYQPQHFGDGTRLSIL.

The chain links TRBV4-2 to TRBJ2-2; D ambiguous. The CDR3 has 15 amino acids. V dropped 0 bases and J dropped 2 bases, with 7 bases sitting between them. From germline, CDR1 is LGHNA and CDR2 YNFKEQ. CDR3 sequence reads: CASSQEYFNTGELFF. Written as DNA, the CDR3 is TGTGCCAGCAGCCAAGAGTATTTCAACACCGGGGAGCTGTTTTTT.

The V gene is TRBV7-3, the J gene TRBJ2-2; D gene ambiguous. V dropped 1 base and J dropped 7 bases, with 4 bases sitting between them. The CDR3 length is 12 residues. The germline gives CDR1 SGHTA, CDR2 FQGTGA. The CDR3 spells CASSLSGGELFF. The CDR3 nucleotides read TGTGCCAGCAGCTTAAGCGGCGGGGAGCTGTTTTTT.

This clone occurred once. The gene calls are TRBV2 and TRBJ2-7; possible D gene TRBD2, 6 bases. Germline V lookup: CDR1 SNHLY, CDR2 FYNNEI. V dropped 6 bases and J dropped 0 bases, with 15 bases sitting between them. The CDR3 is 15 residues long. The CDR3 region is CASSLGLRSSYEQYF. CDR3 nucleotide sequence: TGTGCCAGCAGCCTGGGACTGCGGAGCTCCTACGAGCAGTACTTC. Drawing the rest from reference TRBV2 and TRBJ2-7, the complete variable domain is EPEVTQTPSHQVTQMGQEVILRCVPISNHLYFYWYRQILGQKVEFLVSFYNNEISEKSEIFDDQFSVERPDGSNFTLKIRSTKLEDSAMYFCASSLGLRSSYEQYFGPGTRLTVT.

The V and J genes are TRBV5-6 and TRBJ1-1; D is uncertain. Per the germline V gene, CDR1 is SGHDT and CDR2 is YYEEEE. Trimming took off 0 bases at V and 3 bases at J, with 15 bases between the two ends. The CDR3 runs to 16 residues. The CDR3 loop is CASSLAATGIYTEAFF. As DNA, the CDR3 is TGTGCCAGCAGCTTGGCGGCAACGGGTATTTACACTGAAGCTTTCTTT. The whole variable domain, remainder taken from reference TRBV5-6 and TRBJ1-1, is DAGVTQSPTHLIKTRGQQVTLRCSPKSGHDTVSWYQQALGQGPQFIFQYYEEEERQRGNFPDRFSGHQFPNYSSELNVNALLLGDSALYLCASSLAATGIYTEAFFGQGTRLTVV.

The chain links TRBV7-3 to TRBJ2-7, with D perhaps matching TRBD2 (6 bases). Germline-derived CDR1 and CDR2 are SGHTA and FQGTGA. This CDR3 is built from 13 residues. Trimming cost V 3 bases and J 0 bases, with 6 bases left between them. The CDR3 region has the DNA TGTGCCAGCAGCTTCGGGGGCTCCTACGAGCAGTACTTC. Encoded protein: CASSFGGSYEQYF.

This clone was counted a few times. In nucleotides, the CDR3 is TGTGCCACCAGCAGCGGACAAGACTACGAGCAGTACTTC. Protein product: CATSSGQDYEQYF. The chain is built from TRBV15 and TRBJ2-7; a weak D match, TRBD1 (5 bases). This CDR3 is 13 amino acids long. Germline values: CDR1 LNHNV, CDR2 YYDKDF (reference sequence). The V end was cut by 3 bases, the J end by 3 bases, with 9 bases between.

The sample holds a few counts of this clone. This chain links TRBV19 with TRBJ2-1; possibly TRBD1 for D (5 bases). This CDR3 is 15 amino acids long. Germline CDR1 and CDR2: LNHDA and SQIVND (reference sequence). V lost 3 bases, J lost 1 base, and 10 bases lay in between. CDR3 in amino acids: CASSIDSLSYNEQFF. CDR3 sequence (DNA): TGTGCCAGTAGTATCGACAGCCTATCCTACAATGAGCAGTTCTTC. The whole variable domain, remainder taken from reference TRBV19 and TRBJ2-1, is DGGITQSPKYLFRKEGQNVTLSCEQNLNHDAMYWYRQDPGQGLRLIYYSQIVNDFQKGDIAEGYSVSREKKESFPLTVTSAQKNPTAFYLCASSIDSLSYNEQFFGPGTRLTVL.

The rearrangement joins TRBV6-6 to TRBJ2-1; possibly TRBD2 for D (5 bases). The CDR3 runs 13 residues. The germline V gene encodes CDR1 MNHNY and CDR2 SVGAGI (reference sequence). V lost 6 bases, J lost 5 bases, and 11 bases lay in between. CDR3 in DNA: TGTGCCAGCAGAAATAGCGAGAACAATGAGCAGTTCTTC. Protein: CASRNSENNEQFF.

This CDR3 reads CASSQRGGDEQYF. The DNA of the CDR3 is TGCGCCAGCAGCCAGCGGGGGGGCGACGAGCAGTACTTC. The V gene is TRBV5-1, the J gene TRBJ2-7, with 10 bases matching TRBD2. J was trimmed by 5 bases and V by 4 bases; bases with no gene match: 3. This CDR3 contains 13 residues. Germline-derived CDR1 and CDR2 are SGHRS and YFSETQ.

V gene TRBV20-1 combines with J gene TRBJ2-1; D gene uncertain. V gave up 4 bases and J gave up 10 bases, with 11 bases separating them. This CDR3 is built from 11 residues. Germline V gene sequence: CDR1 DFQATT, CDR2 SNEGSKA (reference sequence). The CDR3 nucleotides read TGCAGTGCTACGTTAGAAGTAGAGCAGTTCTTC. Its translation is CSATLEVEQFF.

This clone was observed a few times. The chain links TRBV19 to TRBJ2-5; TRBD2 might be the D (5 bases). Germline V lookup: CDR1 LNHDA, CDR2 SQIVND (reference sequence). The CDR3 is made up of 17 amino acids. Trimming left V 3 bases short and J 5 bases short, with 22 bases between. CDR3 amino acids: CASSIDGSKRGLETQYF. The CDR3 DNA sequence: TGTGCCAGTAGTATTGACGGTTCGAAGCGAGGGTTGGAGACCCAGTACTTC.

The genes are TRBV27 and TRBJ1-2, with 7 bases matching TRBD1. CDR1 MNHEY and CDR2 SMNVEV come from the germline V gene (reference sequence). The CDR3 sequence is 16 residues long. V shed 6 bases, J shed 6 bases, and the junction held 16 bases outside the gene matches. CDR3 bases: TGTGCCAGCAGCCCCCATAGAGGGGGCGGGCCGGATGGCTACACCTTC. Its translation: CASSPHRGGGPDGYTF.

This clone was counted once. The rearrangement uses TRBV29-1 and TRBJ2-1; unclear D gene. The CDR3 contains 15 residues. The germline V and J ends were trimmed by 0 bases and 2 bases, with 11 bases remaining between them. Germline V gene data show CDR1 as SQVTM and CDR2 as ANQGSEA. The CDR3 DNA follows: TGCAGCGTTGAAGATATCCAGAAACCCTACAATGAGCAGTTCTTC. Translation: CSVEDIQKPYNEQFF.

A remark on this clone: An end of the junction does not agree with germline; a read error may underlie this. The V call is TRBV7-9, the J call TRBJ2-5; 8 nucleotides align to TRBD2. The CDR3 is 15 amino acids. Germline V CDR1 and CDR2: SEHNR, FQNEAQ (reference sequence). In nucleotides, the CDR3 is TGTTCCAGCAGCTTAGGAGCGGGGGACCAAGAGACCCAGTACTTC. Residues: CSSSLGAGDQETQYF. The full variable domain, completed using reference TRBV7-9 and TRBJ2-5, is DTGVSQNPRHKITKRGQNVTFRCDPISEHNRLYWYRQTLGQGPEFLTYFQNEAQLEKSRLLSDRFSAERPKGSFSTLEIQRTEQGDSAMYLCSSSLGAGDQETQYFGPGTRLLVL.

The rearrangement links TRBV14 to TRBJ2-2, with D possibly TRBD1 on 7 matching bases. CDR1 and CDR2 from the germline V gene are SGHDN and FVKESK. The CDR3 has 19 amino acids. Trimming removed 4 bases from V and 6 bases from J, with 27 bases in between. The CDR3 loop reads CASSRRGRWEERPAGELFF. Here the CDR3 DNA reads TGTGCCAGCAGCCGGAGGGGGCGATGGGAAGAGAGACCGGCCGGGGAGCTGTTTTTT.

This clone appeared once. The chain combines TRBV7-7 with TRBJ2-5, with a possible D match to TRBD1 (6 bases). CDR1 SSHAT and CDR2 FNYEAQ come from the germline V gene (reference sequence). The CDR3 has 14 residues. V lost 5 bases, J lost 1 base, and 11 bases lay in between. CDR3 protein: CASSPTGTQETQYF. The CDR3 nucleotides are TGTGCCAGCAGCCCAACAGGGACCCAAGAGACCCAGTACTTC.

This chain uses TRBV5-1 with TRBJ2-3; TRBD1 is a possible D gene (5 bases). Trimming removed 0 bases at V and 2 bases at J, with 13 bases between. The germline V gene has CDR1 SGHRS and CDR2 YFSETQ. The CDR3 runs to 16 residues. The CDR3 is CASSLVGAKSTDTQYF. The DNA of the CDR3 is TGCGCCAGCAGCTTGGTAGGGGCCAAGTCCACAGATACGCAGTATTTT.

Remarks on this clone: The junction and the germline gene differ at one end; a read error may be behind it. The DNA for the CDR3 is TGTTCCAGCAGCTTAGATTTGCGGGGGCCCTCCTACGAGCAGTACTTC. Translated: CSSSLDLRGPSYEQYF. The J gene is TRBJ2-7, the V gene TRBV7-9, with D possibly TRBD2 on 7 matching bases. Looked up from germline, CDR1 is SEHNR and CDR2 is FQNEAQ (reference sequence). The CDR3 consists of 16 residues.

This clone came up a few times. A much larger clone differs from this one at a single base, so this may be a read error. V is TRBV18 and J is TRBJ1-1; 8 bases are a match to TRBD1. With 4 bases clipped from V and 0 bases from J, the junction kept 7 bases outside the gene matches. Germline CDR1 KGHSH, CDR2 LQKENI. This CDR3 is built from 16 residues. In DNA, the CDR3 is TGTGCCAGCTCACGGTCGAGACAGGGGTTGAACACTGAAGCTTTCTTT. This translates into CASSRSRQGLNTEAFF.